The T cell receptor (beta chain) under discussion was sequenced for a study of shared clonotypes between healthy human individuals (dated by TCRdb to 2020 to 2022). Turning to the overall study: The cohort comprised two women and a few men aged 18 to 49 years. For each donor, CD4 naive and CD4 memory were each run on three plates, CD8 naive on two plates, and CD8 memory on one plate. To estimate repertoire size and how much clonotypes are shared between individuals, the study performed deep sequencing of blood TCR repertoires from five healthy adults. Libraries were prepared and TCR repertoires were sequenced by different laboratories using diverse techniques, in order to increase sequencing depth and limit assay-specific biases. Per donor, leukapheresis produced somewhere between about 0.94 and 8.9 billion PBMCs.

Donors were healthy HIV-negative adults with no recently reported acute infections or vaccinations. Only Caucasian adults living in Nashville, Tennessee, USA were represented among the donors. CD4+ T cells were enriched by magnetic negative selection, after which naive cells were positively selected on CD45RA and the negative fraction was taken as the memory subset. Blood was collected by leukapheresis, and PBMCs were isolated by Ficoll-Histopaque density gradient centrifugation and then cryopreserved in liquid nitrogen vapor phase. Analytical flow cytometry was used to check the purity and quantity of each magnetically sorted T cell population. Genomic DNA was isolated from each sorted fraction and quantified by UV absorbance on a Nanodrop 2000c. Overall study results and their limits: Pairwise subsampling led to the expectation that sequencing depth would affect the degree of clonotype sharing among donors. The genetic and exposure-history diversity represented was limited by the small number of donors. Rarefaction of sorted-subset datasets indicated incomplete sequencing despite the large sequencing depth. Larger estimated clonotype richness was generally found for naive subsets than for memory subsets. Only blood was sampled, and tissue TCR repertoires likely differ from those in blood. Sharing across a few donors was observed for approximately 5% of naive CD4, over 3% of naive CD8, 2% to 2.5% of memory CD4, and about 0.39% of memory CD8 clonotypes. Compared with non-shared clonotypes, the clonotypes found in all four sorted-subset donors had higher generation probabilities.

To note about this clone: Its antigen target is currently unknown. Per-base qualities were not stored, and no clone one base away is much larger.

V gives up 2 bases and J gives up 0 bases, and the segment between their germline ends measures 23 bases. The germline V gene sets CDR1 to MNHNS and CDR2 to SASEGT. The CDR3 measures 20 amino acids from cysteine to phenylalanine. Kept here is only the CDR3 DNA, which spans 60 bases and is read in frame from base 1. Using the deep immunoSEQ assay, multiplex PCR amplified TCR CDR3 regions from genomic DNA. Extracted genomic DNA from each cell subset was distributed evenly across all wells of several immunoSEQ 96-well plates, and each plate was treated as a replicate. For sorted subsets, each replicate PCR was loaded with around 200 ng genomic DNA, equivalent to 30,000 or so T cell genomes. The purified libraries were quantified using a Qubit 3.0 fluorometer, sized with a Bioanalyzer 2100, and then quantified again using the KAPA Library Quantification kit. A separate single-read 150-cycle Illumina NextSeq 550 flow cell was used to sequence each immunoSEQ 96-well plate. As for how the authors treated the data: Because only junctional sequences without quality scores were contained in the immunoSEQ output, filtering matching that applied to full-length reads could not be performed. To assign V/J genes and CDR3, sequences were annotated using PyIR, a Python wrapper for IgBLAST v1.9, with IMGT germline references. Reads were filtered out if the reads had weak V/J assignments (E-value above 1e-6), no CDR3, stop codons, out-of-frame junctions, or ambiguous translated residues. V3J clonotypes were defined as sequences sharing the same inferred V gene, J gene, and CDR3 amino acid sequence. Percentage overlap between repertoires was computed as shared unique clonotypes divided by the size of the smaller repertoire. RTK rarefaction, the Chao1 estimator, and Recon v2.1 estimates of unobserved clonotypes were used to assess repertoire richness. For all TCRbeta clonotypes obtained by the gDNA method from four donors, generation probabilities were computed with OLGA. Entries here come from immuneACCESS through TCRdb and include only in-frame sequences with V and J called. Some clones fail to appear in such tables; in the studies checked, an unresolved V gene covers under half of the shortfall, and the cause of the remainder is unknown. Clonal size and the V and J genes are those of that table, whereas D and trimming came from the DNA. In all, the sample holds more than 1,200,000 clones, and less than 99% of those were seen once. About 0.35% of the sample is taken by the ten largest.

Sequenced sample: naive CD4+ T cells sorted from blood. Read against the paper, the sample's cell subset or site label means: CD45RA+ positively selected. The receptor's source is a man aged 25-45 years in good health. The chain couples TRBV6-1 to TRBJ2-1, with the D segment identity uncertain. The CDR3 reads CASSEMRQAIPLSSYNEQFF. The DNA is TGTGCCAGCAGTGAAATGAGGCAGGCCATACCTCTTAGCTCCTACAATGAGCAGTTCTTC.